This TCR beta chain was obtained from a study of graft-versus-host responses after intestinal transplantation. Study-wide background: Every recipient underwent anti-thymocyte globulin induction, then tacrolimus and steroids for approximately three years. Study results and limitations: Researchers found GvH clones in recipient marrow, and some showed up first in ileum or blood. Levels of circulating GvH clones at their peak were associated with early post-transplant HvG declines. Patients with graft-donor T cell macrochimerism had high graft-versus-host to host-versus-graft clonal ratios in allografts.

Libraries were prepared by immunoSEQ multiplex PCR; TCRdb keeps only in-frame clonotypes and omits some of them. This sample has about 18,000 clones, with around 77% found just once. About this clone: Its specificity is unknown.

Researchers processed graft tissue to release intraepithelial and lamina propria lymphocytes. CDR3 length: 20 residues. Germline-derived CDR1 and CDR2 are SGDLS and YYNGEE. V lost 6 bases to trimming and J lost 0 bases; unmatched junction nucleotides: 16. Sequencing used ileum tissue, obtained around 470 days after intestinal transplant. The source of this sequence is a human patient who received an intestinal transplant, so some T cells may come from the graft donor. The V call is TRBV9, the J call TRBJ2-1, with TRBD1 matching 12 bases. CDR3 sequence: CASNTPDGTGGVGSYNEQFF. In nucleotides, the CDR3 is TGTGCCAGCAATACCCCGGACGGGACAGGGGGCGTCGGCTCCTACAATGAGCAGTTCTTC.